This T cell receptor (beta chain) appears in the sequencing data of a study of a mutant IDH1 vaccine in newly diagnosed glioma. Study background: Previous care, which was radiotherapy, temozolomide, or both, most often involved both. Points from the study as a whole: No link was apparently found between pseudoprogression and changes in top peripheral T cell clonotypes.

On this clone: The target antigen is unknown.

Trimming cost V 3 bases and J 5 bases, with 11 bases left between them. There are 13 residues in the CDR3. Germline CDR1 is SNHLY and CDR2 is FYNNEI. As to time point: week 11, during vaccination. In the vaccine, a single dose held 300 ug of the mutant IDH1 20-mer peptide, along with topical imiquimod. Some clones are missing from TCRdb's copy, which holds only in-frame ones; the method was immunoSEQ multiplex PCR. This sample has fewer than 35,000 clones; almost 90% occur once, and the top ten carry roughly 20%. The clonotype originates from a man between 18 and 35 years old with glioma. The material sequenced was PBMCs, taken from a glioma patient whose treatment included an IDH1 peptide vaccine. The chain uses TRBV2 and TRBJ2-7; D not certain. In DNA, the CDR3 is TGTGCCAGCAGTGATTGGGTGGGGAACGAGCAGTACTTC. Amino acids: CASSDWVGNEQYF.